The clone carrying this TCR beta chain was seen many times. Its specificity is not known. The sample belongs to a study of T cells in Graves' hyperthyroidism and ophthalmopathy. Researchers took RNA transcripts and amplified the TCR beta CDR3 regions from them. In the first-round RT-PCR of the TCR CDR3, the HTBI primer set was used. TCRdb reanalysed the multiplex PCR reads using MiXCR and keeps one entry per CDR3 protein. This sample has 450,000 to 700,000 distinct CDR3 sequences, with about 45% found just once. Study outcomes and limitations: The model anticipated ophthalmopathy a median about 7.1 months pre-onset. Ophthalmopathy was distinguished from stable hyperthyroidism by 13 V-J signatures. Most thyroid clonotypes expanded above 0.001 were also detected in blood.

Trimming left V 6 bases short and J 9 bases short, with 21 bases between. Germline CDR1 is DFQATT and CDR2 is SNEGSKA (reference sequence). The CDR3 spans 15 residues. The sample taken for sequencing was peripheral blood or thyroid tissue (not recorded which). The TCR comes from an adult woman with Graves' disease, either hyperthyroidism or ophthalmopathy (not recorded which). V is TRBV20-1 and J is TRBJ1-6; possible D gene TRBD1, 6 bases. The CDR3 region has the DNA TGCAGTGCCAGCTACCAACAGGGAGTCGGTTCACCCCTCCACTTT. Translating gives CSASYQQGVGSPLHF.